These 27 T cell receptor beta chains were all obtained from the same sample, sequenced in a study of shared clonotypes between healthy human individuals. Sequencing was performed with immunoSEQ multiplex PCR; in TCRdb, only in-frame clones are kept and a portion is missing. The table shows about 460,000 clones, with roughly four fifths occurring only once. Sample: PBMCs. The receptors shown here come from a woman between 40 and 50 years old in good health. Some clones in this sample may be carry-over from other donors' samples.

This clone was seen a single time. This chain connects TRBV14 to TRBJ2-1; 10 bases are a match to TRBD2. Germline loops: CDR1 SGHDN, CDR2 FVKESK. The CDR3 has 14 residues. J was trimmed by 0 bases and V by 9 bases; bases with no gene match: 2. For the CDR3, the DNA is TGTGCCAGTTCTAGCGGGAGCTCCTACAATGAGCAGTTCTTC. Translating it yields CASSSGSSYNEQFF. Combining the CDR3 with reference TRBV14 and TRBJ2-1 gives the whole variable domain EAGVTQFPSHSVIEKGQTVTLRCDPISGHDNLYWYRRVMGKEIKFLLHFVKESKQDESGMPNNRFLAERTGGTYSTLKVQPAELEDSGVYFCASSSGSSYNEQFFGPGTRLTVL.

The chain recombines TRBV28 with TRBJ2-3; TRBD1 is a possible D gene (5 bases). CDR1 is MDHEN and CDR2 is SYDVKM in the germline V gene. This CDR3 has 13 residues. V was cut by 6 bases and J by 2 bases, with 9 bases left in between. CDR3 nucleotides: TGTGCCAGCAGCAGGGCCGACACAGATACGCAGTATTTT. Protein sequence: CASSRADTDTQYF. The full variable domain, rest sourced from reference TRBV28 and TRBJ2-3, is DVKVTQSSRYLVKRTGEKVFLECVQDMDHENMFWYRQDPGLGLRLIYFSYDVKMKEKGDIPEGYSVSREKKERFSLILESASTNQTSMYLCASSRADTDTQYFGPGTRLTVL.

This clone came up a few times. The chain recombines TRBV7-9 with TRBJ2-1; 13 bases fit TRBD2. Trimming took 5 bases from V and 6 from J; bases not matched to a gene: 7. Germline V CDR1 and CDR2: SEHNR, FQNEAQ (reference sequence). This CDR3 is 16 amino acids long. The CDR3 spells CASSPRTSGRINEQFF. The DNA of the CDR3 is TGTGCCAGCAGCCCCCGGACTAGCGGGAGAATCAATGAGCAGTTCTTC.

The chain recombines TRBV6-1 with TRBJ1-4; D is ambiguous. Germline V gene sequence: CDR1 MNHNS, CDR2 SASEGT. The CDR3 length is 16 residues. V dropped 0 bases and J dropped 8 bases, with 16 bases sitting between them. DNA of the CDR3: TGTGCCAGCAGTGAAGCAGAGGTGCTCCGCGGGGAAAAACTGTTTTTT. This gives the protein CASSEAEVLRGEKLFF.

This chain links TRBV7-9 with TRBJ2-5; no clear D. This CDR3 comprises 13 residues. Germline CDR1 reads SEHNR; CDR2 reads FQNEAQ (reference sequence). Trimming shortened V by 3 bases and J by 2 bases, and 7 bases separated the two germline ends. CDR3 DNA sequence: TGTGCCAGCAGCTTGCTCAATCAAGAGACCCAGTACTTC. It codes for CASSLLNQETQYF.

At least ten counts were recorded for this clone. The J gene is TRBJ2-1, the V gene TRBV27; TRBD2 aligns across 9 bases. Per the germline V gene, CDR1 is MNHEY and CDR2 is SMNVEV (reference sequence). There are 16 residues in the CDR3. V was pared by 4 bases and J by 0 bases, with 4 bases of the junction left unmatched. The CDR3 reads CASSSWRGGSYNEQFF. CDR3 sequence (DNA): TGTGCCAGCAGTTCCTGGCGGGGGGGCTCCTACAATGAGCAGTTCTTC.

The V call is TRBV5-4, the J call TRBJ2-7; D unclear. Germline V gene data show CDR1 as SGHNT and CDR2 as YYREEE (reference sequence). The V gene lost 3 bases and the J gene lost 6 bases, with 13 bases spanning the gap. The CDR3 runs to 13 residues. The DNA of the CDR3 is TGTGCCAGCAGCTCTTGGTCGCTCGGCGAGCAGTACTTC. Translated: CASSSWSLGEQYF.

Only a few counts were recorded for this clone. The chain couples TRBV12-5 to TRBJ2-1, with unresolved D. Germline assignment: CDR1 LGHNT and CDR2 FRNRAP. The CDR3 is made up of 11 amino acids. V dropped 4 bases and J dropped 3 bases, with 1 base sitting between them. CDR3 region: CASGYYNEQFF. DNA for the CDR3: TGTGCTAGTGGTTACTACAATGAGCAGTTCTTC.

The rearrangement joins TRBV9 to TRBJ2-1; 9 nucleotides agree with TRBD1. CDR3 size: 15 residues. In germline, CDR1 is SGDLS, CDR2 YYNGEE. The V gene end was trimmed by 2 bases and the J gene end by 7 bases; junction bases not matched to a gene: 7. The CDR3 loop reads CASSVAPGQGNEQFF. CDR3 sequence (DNA): TGTGCCAGCAGCGTGGCGCCGGGACAGGGTAATGAGCAGTTCTTC.

CDR3 in amino acids: CASTIGAGDTQYF. DNA of the CDR3: TGTGCCAGCACTATAGGGGCGGGAGATACGCAGTATTTT. The rearrangement links TRBV6-5 to TRBJ2-3; D is perhaps TRBD1 or TRBD2 (5 bases each). CDR1 is MNHEY, CDR2 SVGAGI, per germline. With 7 bases removed from V and 5 bases from J, the gap between germline ends came to 13 bases. This CDR3 has 13 residues.

V is TRBV7-8 and J is TRBJ2-1; 10 bases match TRBD2. V trimming: 5 bases; J trimming: 9 bases; junction bases outside the gene matches: 10. This CDR3 is built from 15 residues. Germline loops: CDR1 SGHVS, CDR2 FQNEAQ. CDR3: CASSTPSGRAFEQFF. In nucleotides, the CDR3 is TGTGCCAGCAGCACTCCTAGCGGGAGAGCCTTTGAGCAGTTCTTC.

V usage is TRBV20-1 and J usage is TRBJ2-3; D unclear. Germline CDR1 reads DFQATT; CDR2 reads SNEGSKA (reference sequence). CDR3 size: 11 residues. V was shortened by 5 bases and J by 7 bases, with 10 bases between the two germline ends. CDR3 coding DNA: TGCAGTGCTGGCATGGGAAATACGCAGTATTTT. Protein: CSAGMGNTQYF.

In this sample, this clone turned up once. The chain joins TRBV30 to TRBJ1-1, with 7 bases aligning to TRBD1. After removal of 2 bases from V and 1 base from J, the junction contained 4 bases not matched to a gene. Germline V gives CDR1 GTSNPN, CDR2 SVGIG (reference sequence). This CDR3 is 14 amino acids long. The CDR3 DNA reads TGTGCCTGGAGTAGTGAGGGGGCGAACACTGAAGCTTTCTTT. This codes for CAWSSEGANTEAFF. The full variable domain, rest sourced from reference TRBV30 and TRBJ1-1, is SQTIHQWPATLVQPVGSPLSLECTVEGTSNPNLYWYRQAAGRGLQLLFYSVGIGQISSEVPQNLSASRPQDRQFILSSKKLLLSDSGFYLCAWSSEGANTEAFFGQGTRLTVV.

This clone has only one observation. The chain carries TRBV5-6 and TRBJ1-2, with TRBD1 matching over 9 bases. V was clipped by 5 bases and J by 4 bases; unmatched bases: 12. This CDR3 contains 16 residues. CDR1 SGHDT and CDR2 YYEEEE come from the germline V gene. The CDR3, as DNA: TGTGCCAGCAGAAAGCCGGGACAGGGAAAGGTCTATGGCTACACCTTC. It translates to CASRKPGQGKVYGYTF.

This chain joins TRBV2 and TRBJ2-6; D unresolved. The germline V gene encodes CDR1 SNHLY and CDR2 FYNNEI. The germline V and J ends were trimmed by 4 bases and 0 bases, with 10 bases remaining between them. This CDR3 contains 16 residues. This chain's CDR3 is CASSVERGSGANVLTF. The CDR3 region has the DNA TGTGCCAGCAGTGTTGAACGTGGCTCTGGGGCCAACGTCCTGACTTTC. The complete variable domain, with remaining parts taken from reference TRBV2 and TRBJ2-6, reads EPEVTQTPSHQVTQMGQEVILRCVPISNHLYFYWYRQILGQKVEFLVSFYNNEISEKSEIFDDQFSVERPDGSNFTLKIRSTKLEDSAMYFCASSVERGSGANVLTFGAGSRLTVL.

The chain recombines TRBV7-9 with TRBJ2-1; 15 bases line up with TRBD2. Per germline, CDR1 SEHNR and CDR2 FQNEAQ (reference sequence). The CDR3 has 18 amino acids. The V segment lost 7 bases and the J segment 4 bases; nucleotides outside the gene matches: 11. This CDR3 reads CASNLGLAGGSSYNEQFF. CDR3 DNA sequence: TGTGCCAGCAACCTAGGACTAGCGGGAGGGTCGAGTTACAATGAGCAGTTCTTC.

The rearrangement links TRBV5-1 to TRBJ2-3; 11 bases align to TRBD2. Per germline, CDR1 SGHRS and CDR2 YFSETQ. V trimming: 0 bases; J trimming: 1 base; junction bases outside the gene matches: 10. The CDR3 totals 19 residues. The chain's CDR3 is CASSLVGTSGPGRTDTQYF. CDR3 coding DNA: TGCGCCAGCAGCTTGGTCGGGACTAGCGGACCCGGCCGCACAGATACGCAGTATTTT.

This clone was counted between two and nine times. The V and J genes are TRBV28 and TRBJ2-7; the match to TRBD2 covers 13 bases. The germline V gene encodes CDR1 MDHEN and CDR2 SYDVKM. The CDR3 contains 16 residues. The junction had 6 bases not matched to a gene; V was cut back by 4 bases and J by 3 bases. The CDR3 DNA reads as TGTGCCAGCAGTTCCAGGACTAGCGGGAGTCGCTACGAGCAGTACTTC. It is translated as CASSSRTSGSRYEQYF. The whole variable domain, filled in from reference TRBV28 and TRBJ2-7, reads DVKVTQSSRYLVKRTGEKVFLECVQDMDHENMFWYRQDPGLGLRLIYFSYDVKMKEKGDIPEGYSVSREKKERFSLILESASTNQTSMYLCASSSRTSGSRYEQYFGPGTRLTVT.

The rearrangement uses TRBV19 and TRBJ1-2; tentative D call: TRBD1 (6 bases). The CDR3 is made up of 13 amino acids. CDR1 is LNHDA and CDR2 is SQIVND in the germline V gene (reference sequence). Deletions cut 7 bases from V and 3 bases from J, with 12 bases between. This chain's CDR3 is CASIPTGDYGYTF. CDR3 bases: TGTGCCAGTATCCCGACAGGAGACTATGGCTACACCTTC.

This sequence joins TRBV10-2 and TRBJ2-2; D is unclear. V was cut by 5 bases and J by 6 bases, with 13 bases left in between. The CDR3 has 14 amino acids. Germline-derived CDR1 and CDR2 are WSHSY and SAAADI. The CDR3 region has the DNA TGCGCCAGCAGTCAAACCCCTAGGGCCGGGGAGCTGTTTTTT. Encoded protein: CASSQTPRAGELFF.

This clone was counted many times. This rearrangement joins TRBV4-3 to TRBJ1-5, with TRBD1 as a possible D gene (5 bases). Germline CDR1 LGHNA, CDR2 YSLEER. The germline V and J ends were trimmed by 1 base and 0 bases, with 7 bases remaining between them. This CDR3 has 15 residues. The CDR3 loop is CASSQGQLSNQPQHF. The CDR3, as DNA: TGCGCCAGCAGCCAAGGACAGCTTAGCAATCAGCCCCAGCATTTT.

J is TRBJ1-4 and V is TRBV5-6; tentative D call: TRBD1 (5 bases). V lost 2 bases, J lost 7 bases, and 9 bases lay in between. CDR1 and CDR2 from the germline V gene are SGHDT and YYEEEE. This CDR3 is 13 amino acids long. CDR3 loop: CASSFGRGEKLFF. The CDR3 DNA reads TGTGCCAGCAGCTTCGGAAGGGGTGAAAAACTGTTTTTT.

The V and J genes are TRBV18 and TRBJ1-1; TRBD1 matches at 7 bases. Germline V gives CDR1 KGHSH, CDR2 LQKENI. The CDR3 loop spans 14 amino acids. With V trimmed by 3 bases and J by 5 bases, 6 bases remained unmatched. CDR3 amino acids: CASSPGQARTEAFF. The CDR3 DNA reads TGTGCCAGCTCACCCGGACAGGCGAGAACTGAAGCTTTCTTT.

The V and J genes are TRBV14 and TRBJ2-7, with D uncertain. V was shortened by 2 bases and J by 6 bases, with 11 bases between the two germline ends. Germline V gene data show CDR1 as SGHDN and CDR2 as FVKESK. The CDR3 runs 13 residues. The CDR3 DNA reads TGTGCCAGCAGCCAACGAGGTTCGGGCGAGCAGTACTTC. This encodes CASSQRGSGEQYF.

The chain employs TRBV9 and TRBJ1-1; 7 bases align to TRBD1. The V gene end was trimmed by 0 bases and the J gene end by 7 bases; junction bases not matched to a gene: 3. CDR1 and CDR2 from the germline V gene are SGDLS and YYNGEE. The CDR3 extends over 13 amino acids. Here the CDR3 reads CASSVEAGGEAFF. The CDR3 DNA reads as TGTGCCAGCAGCGTAGAGGCAGGGGGTGAAGCTTTCTTT. The entire variable domain, with the rest obtained from reference TRBV9 and TRBJ1-1, is as follows: DSGVTQTPKHLITATGQRVTLRCSPRSGDLSVYWYQQSLDQGLQFLIQYYNGEERAKGNILERFSAQQFPDLHSELNLSSLELGDSALYFCASSVEAGGEAFFGQGTRLTVV.

The gene calls are TRBV7-2 and TRBJ2-5; no clear D. Germline assignment: CDR1 SGHTA and CDR2 FQGNSA. Trimming left V 1 base short and J 0 bases short, with 15 bases between. The CDR3 is 17 amino acids. The CDR3 sequence: CASSLDRPGDYQETQYF. As DNA, the CDR3 is TGTGCCAGCAGCTTAGATCGCCCAGGAGACTACCAAGAGACCCAGTACTTC.

The chain has TRBV7-9 and TRBJ2-1, with 11 bases fitting TRBD2. V lost 2 bases, J lost 0 bases, and 6 bases stayed unmatched. This CDR3 spans 18 amino acids. CDR1 is SEHNR and CDR2 is FQNEAQ in the germline V gene (reference sequence). For the CDR3, the DNA is TGTGCCAGCAGCTTACCCCTAACTAGCGGGAGCTCCTACAATGAGCAGTTCTTC. Translation gives CASSLPLTSGSSYNEQFF.